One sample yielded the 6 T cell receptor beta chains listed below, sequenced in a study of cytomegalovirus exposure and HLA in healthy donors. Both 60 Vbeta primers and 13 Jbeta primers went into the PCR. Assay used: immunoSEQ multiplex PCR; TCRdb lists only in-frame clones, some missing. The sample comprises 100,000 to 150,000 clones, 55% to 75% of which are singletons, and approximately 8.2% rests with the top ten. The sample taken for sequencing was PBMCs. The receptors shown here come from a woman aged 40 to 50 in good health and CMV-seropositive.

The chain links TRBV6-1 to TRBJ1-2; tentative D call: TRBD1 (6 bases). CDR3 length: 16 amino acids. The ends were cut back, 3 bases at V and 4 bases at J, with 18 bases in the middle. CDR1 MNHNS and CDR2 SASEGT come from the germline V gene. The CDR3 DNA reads TGTGCCAGCAGTGACCTGGGGGGGCAGGCAGTCTATGGCTACACCTTC. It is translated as CASSDLGGQAVYGYTF.

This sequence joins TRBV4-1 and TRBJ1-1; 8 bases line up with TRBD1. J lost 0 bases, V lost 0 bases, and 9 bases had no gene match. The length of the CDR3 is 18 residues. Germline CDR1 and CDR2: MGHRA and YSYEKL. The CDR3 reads CASSQEPGGGQMNTEAFF. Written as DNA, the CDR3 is TGCGCCAGCAGCCAAGAACCAGGGGGCGGTCAAATGAACACTGAAGCTTTCTTT.

The CDR3 sequence: CASSLRRQTGQPQHF. The CDR3 DNA is TGTGCCAGCAGCCTAAGACGACAGACCGGCCAGCCCCAGCATTTT. The genes are TRBV16 and TRBJ1-5; D may be TRBD1 (5 bases). The CDR3 has 15 amino acids. CDR1 is KGHSY, CDR2 FQNENV, per germline. V was pared by 4 bases and J by 7 bases, with 17 bases between.

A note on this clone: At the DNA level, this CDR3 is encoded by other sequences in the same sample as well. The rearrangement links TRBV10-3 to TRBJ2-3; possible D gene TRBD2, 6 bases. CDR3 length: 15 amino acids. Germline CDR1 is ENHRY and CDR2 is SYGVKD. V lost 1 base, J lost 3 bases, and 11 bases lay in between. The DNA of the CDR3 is TGTGCCATCAGTGAGTGGCGGGGAGGTACAGATACGCAGTATTTT. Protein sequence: CAISEWRGGTDTQYF.

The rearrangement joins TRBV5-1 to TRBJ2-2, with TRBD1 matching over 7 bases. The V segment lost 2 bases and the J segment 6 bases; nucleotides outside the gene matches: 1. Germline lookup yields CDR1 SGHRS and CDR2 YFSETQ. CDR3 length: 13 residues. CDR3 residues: CASSFTGAGELFF. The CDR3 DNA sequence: TGCGCCAGCAGCTTTACAGGGGCCGGGGAGCTGTTTTTT.

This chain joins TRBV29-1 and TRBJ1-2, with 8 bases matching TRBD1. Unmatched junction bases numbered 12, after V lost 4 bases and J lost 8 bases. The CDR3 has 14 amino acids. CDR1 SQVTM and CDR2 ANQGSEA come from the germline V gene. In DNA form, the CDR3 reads TGCAGCGTTGTTGGGTCAGGGGGCGCATGGGGCTACACCTTC. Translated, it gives CSVVGSGGAWGYTF.